The 20 T cell receptor beta chains given below trace back to one sample, sequenced in a study of cytomegalovirus exposure and HLA in healthy donors. The PCR had 60 Vbeta and 13 Jbeta primers. Produced via immunoSEQ multiplex PCR; TCRdb's table is partial and in-frame only. The data show tens of thousands of clones, approximately 80% seen once. Sequenced material: PBMCs. The receptors shown here come from a man younger than 40 in good health and CMV-seronegative.

The gene calls are TRBV30 and TRBJ2-3; D ambiguous. V lost 1 base and J lost 2, with 13 bases in between. Germline loops: CDR1 GTSNPN, CDR2 SVGIG (reference sequence). The CDR3 runs to 15 residues. CDR3 residues: CAWSDQRLHTDTQYF. CDR3 DNA: TGTGCCTGGAGTGATCAGCGACTTCACACAGATACGCAGTATTTT.

The J gene is TRBJ2-3, the V gene TRBV5-1; 8 positions agree with TRBD1. Unmatched junction bases numbered 8, after V lost 3 bases and J lost 8 bases. CDR3 length equals 14 residues. Germline CDR1 and CDR2: SGHRS and YFSETQ. CDR3 in DNA: TGCGCCAGCAGCTCTGGACAGGGAAGGGGTACGCAGTATTTT. Its translation is CASSSGQGRGTQYF.

This sequence joins TRBV2 and TRBJ2-1; 10 nucleotides align to TRBD1. The CDR3 consists of 14 residues. The ends lost 8 bases at V and 4 bases at J; junction bases unmatched: 5. Germline V gene sequence: CDR1 SNHLY, CDR2 FYNNEI. This CDR3 is CASPGTGEYNEQFF. The CDR3 DNA reads as TGTGCCAGCCCCGGGACAGGGGAGTACAATGAGCAGTTCTTC.

The CDR3 DNA follows: TGTGCCAGCAGCTTAACGGCCGGGCAGCGACAGGGAGATGGCTACACCTTC. Its translation is CASSLTAGQRQGDGYTF. V and J are TRBV7-2 and TRBJ1-2; 7 bases map to TRBD1. The V segment lost 2 bases and the J segment 6 bases; nucleotides outside the gene matches: 15. Germline V gene sequence: CDR1 SGHTA, CDR2 FQGNSA. The CDR3 contains 17 residues.

This sequence joins TRBV9 and TRBJ2-1, with TRBD2 matching 9 bases. The CDR3 sequence is 15 residues long. The J segment lost 6 bases and the V segment lost 6 bases, leaving 10 bases of the junction unmatched. In germline, CDR1 is SGDLS, CDR2 YYNGEE. The CDR3 DNA reads as TGTGCCAGCACCCCTAGCGGGGTCCCAGGCAATGAGCAGTTCTTC. Translation: CASTPSGVPGNEQFF.

The chain has TRBV4-2 and TRBJ1-5, with no clear D. Germline V CDR1 and CDR2: LGHNA, YNFKEQ. This CDR3 has 15 amino acids. V dropped 2 bases and J dropped 5 bases, with 13 bases sitting between them. As DNA, the CDR3 is TGTGCCAGCAGCCAACATGGAGGTGGTCATCAGCCCCAGCATTTT. This encodes CASSQHGGGHQPQHF.

The rearrangement links TRBV27 to TRBJ2-7; maybe TRBD1 (6 bases). V was shortened by 6 bases and J by 0 bases, with 12 bases between the two germline ends. Germline V gene sequence: CDR1 MNHEY, CDR2 SMNVEV (reference sequence). CDR3 length: 14 residues. CDR3 bases: TGTGCCAGCAGCCGAAGGGGGTCCTCCTACGAGCAGTACTTC. Translation: CASSRRGSSYEQYF.

The V gene is TRBV7-2, the J gene TRBJ2-5; 10 bases align to TRBD2. The CDR3 runs 18 residues. Losses at the gene ends were 5 bases for V and 4 bases for J; bases not matched to a gene: 16. Germline CDR1 SGHTA, CDR2 FQGNSA. The CDR3: CASSPRLAGEGGAETQYF. DNA for the CDR3: TGTGCCAGCAGCCCCCGGCTAGCGGGAGAGGGGGGGGCAGAGACCCAGTACTTC.

The V and J genes are TRBV19 and TRBJ1-5; the match to TRBD1 covers 7 bases. Per the germline V gene, CDR1 is LNHDA and CDR2 is SQIVND (reference sequence). CDR3 size: 16 residues. The J segment lost 4 bases and the V segment lost 4 bases, leaving 10 bases of the junction unmatched. CDR3 sequence: CASSTPGTAINQPQHF. The CDR3 region has the DNA TGTGCCAGTAGTACCCCTGGGACAGCCATTAATCAGCCCCAGCATTTT.

The V gene is TRBV19, the J gene TRBJ2-5; D is undetermined. Germline lookup yields CDR1 LNHDA and CDR2 SQIVND (reference sequence). Trimming left V 4 bases short and J 0 bases short, with 9 bases between. The length of the CDR3 is 14 residues. The CDR3 loop reads CASSTGSHQETQYF. CDR3 bases: TGTGCCAGTAGTACAGGCTCCCACCAAGAGACCCAGTACTTC.

The V call is TRBV5-1, the J call TRBJ1-1, with D unclear. Germline V gene lookup returns CDR1 SGHRS and CDR2 YFSETQ. Deletions cut 3 bases from V and 1 base from J, with 13 bases between. CDR3 length: 15 residues. CDR3 nucleotides: TGCGCCAGCAGCTCTAGCCGGGTCCCGAACACTGAAGCTTTCTTT. Residues: CASSSSRVPNTEAFF.

The V call is TRBV9, the J call TRBJ1-2; TRBD1 matches 8 bases. The CDR3 runs to 14 residues. Germline CDR1 and CDR2: SGDLS and YYNGEE. Germline trimming cut 0 bases from V and 3 bases from J; bases unmatched to any gene: 1. In DNA form, the CDR3 reads TGTGCCAGCAGCGTAGAACAGGGGGACTATGGCTACACCTTC. Its translation: CASSVEQGDYGYTF.

This clone was detected once. The chain combines TRBV28 with TRBJ1-2; D gene unclear. The ends were cut back, 7 bases at V and 4 bases at J, with 19 bases in the middle. Germline CDR1 and CDR2: MDHEN and SYDVKM. This CDR3 is 15 amino acids long. The CDR3 here is CASNEGRAAFYGYTF. Written as DNA, the CDR3 is TGTGCCAGCAACGAAGGGAGGGCGGCTTTCTATGGCTACACCTTC.

The CDR3 DNA is TGCGCCAGCAGCCAAGACCCGACTAGCGGGGATTACGAGCAGTACTTC. Its protein product is CASSQDPTSGDYEQYF. V usage is TRBV4-3 and J usage is TRBJ2-7; 11 positions match TRBD2. V shed 0 bases and J 4 bases; nucleotides not matched to a gene: 5. Germline V gene data show CDR1 as LGHNA and CDR2 as YSLEER. This CDR3 is built from 16 residues.

This clone was seen a single time. This chain joins TRBV7-9 and TRBJ2-3; TRBD1 agrees at 8 bases. The CDR3 has 15 residues. Trimming cost V 5 bases and J 2 bases; bases outside gene matches: 6. CDR1 is SEHNR, CDR2 FQNEAQ, per germline (reference sequence). The CDR3 DNA reads as TGTGCCAGCAGCCCAAGACAGGGGACCACAGATACGCAGTATTTT. It codes for CASSPRQGTTDTQYF.

Note on this clone: An end of the junction does not agree with germline; a read error may underlie this. The chain uses TRBV27 and TRBJ2-7; 8 nucleotides line up with TRBD1. CDR1 and CDR2 (germline): MNHEY, SMNVEV (reference sequence). There are 15 residues in the CDR3. CDR3 DNA sequence: TGTGCCGGCAGTTTACCCGGGACAGGTCTAGACGAGCAGTACTTC. It encodes CAGSLPGTGLDEQYF.

The V call is TRBV27, the J call TRBJ2-7; 9 bases fit TRBD1. Per the germline V gene, CDR1 is MNHEY and CDR2 is SMNVEV (reference sequence). The trim removed 6 bases at V and 9 bases at J, leaving 12 bases unmatched. The CDR3 is made up of 14 amino acids. DNA of the CDR3: TGTGCCAGCAGCTCAACGGGACAGGGAATCCGGCAGTACTTC. This encodes CASSSTGQGIRQYF.

A single count supports this clone. V usage is TRBV18 and J usage is TRBJ1-6, with 8 bases aligning to TRBD1. Losses at the gene ends were 3 bases for V and 9 bases for J; bases not matched to a gene: 4. Germline V gives CDR1 KGHSH, CDR2 LQKENI. This CDR3 contains 14 residues. The CDR3 DNA reads as TGTGCCAGCTCACCCGACAGGGGAGGTTCACCCCTCCACTTT. Translation: CASSPDRGGSPLHF. Full variable domain (remainder filled in from reference TRBV18 and TRBJ1-6): NAGVMQNPRHLVRRRGQEARLRCSPMKGHSHVYWYRQLPEEGLKFMVYLQKENIIDESGMPKERFSAEFPKEGPSILRIQQVVRGDSAAYFCASSPDRGGSPLHFGNGTRLTVT.

The chain couples TRBV2 to TRBJ1-2; TRBD1 might be the D (5 bases). V lost 6 bases and J 8 bases, leaving 19 bases between the germline ends. The CDR3 contains 14 residues. Per the germline V gene, CDR1 is SNHLY and CDR2 is FYNNEI. Here the CDR3 reads CASSEKRRGNGYTF. The CDR3 nucleotides are TGTGCCAGCAGCGAAAAACGTAGGGGAAACGGCTACACCTTC.

The gene calls are TRBV9 and TRBJ2-1, with TRBD2 identical over 9 bases. The CDR3 length is 14 residues. Trimming at V came to 0 bases and at J to 12 bases, leaving 7 bases not matched to a gene. Germline V gene sequence: CDR1 SGDLS, CDR2 YYNGEE. The CDR3 is CASSVEGTSNRQFF. Written as DNA, the CDR3 is TGTGCCAGCAGCGTAGAGGGGACTAGCAATCGGCAGTTCTTC.